The 25 T cell receptor beta chains given below trace back to one sample, sequenced in a study of T cell repertoires in cytomegalovirus infection. TCRdb recomputed calls from the reads with MiXCR, one row per CDR3 protein. The sample yields 230,000 or so distinct CDR3 sequences, about 17% seen once. Sample: CD8+ T cells from PBMCs. The receptors stem from a human donor in good health (CMV status not recorded). Some clones in this sample may be carry-over from other donors' samples.

The V call is TRBV19, the J call TRBJ1-1; possibly TRBD1 for D (5 bases). The V end was cut by 5 bases, the J end by 4 bases, with 11 bases between. CDR3 length: 13 amino acids. Looked up from germline, CDR1 is LNHDA and CDR2 is SQIVND (reference sequence). The CDR3 loop is CASSRQGTTEAFF. The DNA of the CDR3 is TGTGCCAGTAGTCGGCAGGGTACCACTGAAGCTTTCTTT.

This clonotype was seen a few times. This chain uses TRBV20-1 with TRBJ2-5, with TRBD2 matching over 7 bases. Germline CDR1 is DFQATT and CDR2 is SNEGSKA (reference sequence). The CDR3 is made up of 16 amino acids. Unmatched junction bases numbered 14, after V lost 0 bases and J lost 7 bases. CDR3 in DNA: TGCAGTGCTAGAGATCCAGCCGGGACTACCTCAGGGACCCAGTACTTC. Its translation is CSARDPAGTTSGTQYF.

This clonotype was counted many times. The gene calls are TRBV7-6 and TRBJ2-7, with unresolved D. The CDR3 covers 14 residues. Trimming stripped 1 base from V and 0 bases from J, with 7 bases between. The germline gives CDR1 SGHVS, CDR2 FNYEAQ. The CDR3 here is CASSLGADSYEQYF. The DNA for the CDR3 is TGTGCCAGCAGCTTAGGAGCTGACTCCTACGAGCAGTACTTC.

This clonotype was counted ten times or more. The J gene is TRBJ1-5, the V gene TRBV7-2; D gene unclear. This CDR3 is built from 13 residues. CDR1 is SGHTA and CDR2 is FQGNSA in the germline V gene. Trimming shortened V by 1 base and J by 10 bases, and 11 bases separated the two germline ends. CDR3 protein: CASSLVAGRPQHF. The CDR3 DNA reads TGTGCCAGCAGCTTAGTGGCAGGTCGACCCCAGCATTTT.

This rearrangement joins TRBV19 to TRBJ2-2; D uncertain. Germline V gene lookup returns CDR1 LNHDA and CDR2 SQIVND (reference sequence). V was shortened by 0 bases and J by 3 bases, with 5 bases between the two germline ends. The CDR3 covers 14 residues. The DNA for the CDR3 is TGTGCCAGTAGTATAGACAGTTACACCGGGGAGCTGTTTTTT. It specifies CASSIDSYTGELFF.

The chain links TRBV4-2 to TRBJ1-1; a weak D match, TRBD1 (6 bases). Germline CDR1 LGHNA, CDR2 YNFKEQ. V dropped 6 bases and J dropped 0 bases, with 14 bases sitting between them. The CDR3 runs 15 residues. This CDR3 reads CASRYTQGMNTEAFF. CDR3 sequence (DNA): TGTGCCAGCAGGTACACACAGGGTATGAACACTGAAGCTTTCTTT.

This clonotype appeared many times. The chain links TRBV7-9 to TRBJ1-2, with TRBD1 as a possible D gene (5 bases). The CDR3 extends over 16 amino acids. Trimming took 5 bases from V and 4 from J, leaving 20 bases between them. Germline CDR1 is SEHNR and CDR2 is FQNEAQ (reference sequence). The CDR3: CASSAGGGSMLYGYTF. In DNA form, the CDR3 reads TGTGCCAGCAGCGCCGGGGGAGGGAGTATGCTCTATGGCTACACCTTC.

Many counts were recorded for this clonotype. The chain uses TRBV7-2 and TRBJ2-6; D is uncertain. The CDR3 runs to 16 residues. Deletions cut 5 bases from V and 0 bases from J, with 11 bases between. Germline CDR1 and CDR2: SGHTA and FQGNSA. The CDR3 nucleotides read TGTGCCAGCAGCACGCCACAGAGCTCTGGGGCCAACGTCCTGACTTTC. Protein: CASSTPQSSGANVLTF.

This clonotype has at least ten counts. The J gene is TRBJ1-2, the V gene TRBV7-9, with D perhaps matching TRBD1 (6 bases). CDR3 length: 15 amino acids. Germline V lookup: CDR1 SEHNR, CDR2 FQNEAQ (reference sequence). Trimming took off 3 bases at V and 3 bases at J, with 14 bases between the two ends. DNA for the CDR3: TGTGCCAGCAGCTTGACAGGCAGTTCAGACTATGGCTACACCTTC. It yields the protein CASSLTGSSDYGYTF.

V and J are TRBV29-1 and TRBJ2-1, with D possibly matching TRBD2 (5 bases). This CDR3 is built from 10 residues. Trimming removed 6 bases at V and 10 bases at J, with 10 bases between. CDR1 is SQVTM, CDR2 ANQGSEA, per germline. The CDR3 DNA reads TGCAGCGTCCTAGCTGGCGAGCAGTTCTTC. Translating it yields CSVLAGEQFF.

The J gene is TRBJ1-3, the V gene TRBV29-1, with D perhaps TRBD1 (6 bases). Germline V gene data show CDR1 as SQVTM and CDR2 as ANQGSEA. Trimming took off 4 bases at V and 2 bases at J, with 9 bases between the two ends. The CDR3 is made up of 13 amino acids. The CDR3 sequence is CSVVKGAGNTIYF. As DNA, the CDR3 is TGCAGCGTTGTTAAGGGGGCTGGAAACACCATATATTTT.

This clonotype was counted ten times or more. The chain is built from TRBV14 and TRBJ2-7; TRBD1 matches at 7 bases. V shed 6 bases, J shed 2 bases, and the junction held 7 bases outside the gene matches. The germline V gene has CDR1 SGHDN and CDR2 FVKESK. CDR3 length equals 14 residues. This CDR3 is CASSRTGRPYEQYF. CDR3 DNA sequence: TGTGCCAGCAGTCGGACAGGCCGTCCCTACGAGCAGTACTTC.

In its sample, this clonotype was seen many times. The chain recombines TRBV7-8 with TRBJ2-7, with unresolved D. CDR1 is SGHVS, CDR2 FQNEAQ, per germline. This CDR3 is built from 16 residues. With 2 bases removed from V and 5 bases from J, the gap between germline ends came to 19 bases. The chain's CDR3 is CASSLTWSKSLHEQYF. CDR3 nucleotides: TGTGCCAGCAGCTTAACTTGGTCTAAGTCGTTGCACGAGCAGTACTTC.

This clonotype was seen a few times. The chain couples TRBV10-3 to TRBJ1-2, with D perhaps TRBD1 (5 bases). Germline CDR1 and CDR2: ENHRY and SYGVKD. This CDR3 contains 15 residues. The V end lost 6 bases, the J end lost 6 bases, and 20 bases lay between the germline ends. CDR3 DNA: TGTGCCATCAGCCCAGACTTAGGGGTGGCGAATGGCTACACCTTC. Translated, it gives CAISPDLGVANGYTF.

Ten or more counts support this clonotype. The chain links TRBV6-2 or TRBV6-3 to TRBJ1-5; tentatively, D is TRBD1 (5 bases). The CDR3 loop spans 16 amino acids. CDR1 is MNHEY and CDR2 is SVGEGT in the germline V gene. Trimming shortened V by 2 bases and J by 4 bases, and 15 bases separated the two germline ends. CDR3 coding DNA: TGTGCCAGCAGTTACGGGGCCTCCCGTTCAAATCAGCCCCAGCATTTT. Its protein product is CASSYGASRSNQPQHF.

The V gene is TRBV7-8, the J gene TRBJ1-1, with a tentative D call TRBD1 (5 bases). V was trimmed by 7 bases and J by 4 bases, leaving 7 bases between them. The CDR3 loop spans 11 amino acids. Germline CDR1 SGHVS, CDR2 FQNEAQ. The CDR3 loop is CASTRATEAFF. The CDR3 DNA reads as TGTGCCAGCACCAGGGCCACTGAAGCTTTCTTT.

The J gene is TRBJ1-2, the V gene TRBV10-3; D remains unclear. The CDR3 totals 15 residues. Per the germline V gene, CDR1 is ENHRY and CDR2 is SYGVKD. Trimming took 3 bases from V and 3 from J, leaving 14 bases between them. CDR3 coding DNA: TGTGCCATCAGTGAAGGCAGTCAGGTGTACTATGGCTACACCTTC. Protein product: CAISEGSQVYYGYTF.

This clonotype showed up many times. The chain uses TRBV7-2 and TRBJ1-2; 7 nucleotides agree with TRBD1. This CDR3 is 17 amino acids long. Germline V CDR1 and CDR2: SGHTA, FQGNSA. V lost 3 bases and J lost 2; bases outside the gene matches: 12. In nucleotides, the CDR3 is TGTGCCAGCAGCTTCCCCGGTGGACAGGCCCCAAACTATGGCTACACCTTC. Protein sequence: CASSFPGGQAPNYGYTF.

This clonotype has ten or more counts. The chain uses TRBV7-9 and TRBJ1-1; D gene uncertain. From germline, CDR1 is SEHNR and CDR2 FQNEAQ (reference sequence). V lost 5 bases to trimming and J lost 5 bases, with 15 bases between them. This CDR3 is 14 amino acids long. CDR3 nucleotides: TGTGCCAGCAGCGTTTCTGGGGTAGGAACTGAAGCTTTCTTT. It codes for CASSVSGVGTEAFF.

Many counts were recorded for this clonotype. The chain couples TRBV7-6 to TRBJ2-7; 8 bases align to TRBD2. Germline loops: CDR1 SGHVS, CDR2 FNYEAQ. This CDR3 has 14 residues. With V trimmed by 4 bases and J by 5 bases, 7 bases remained unmatched. CDR3 loop: CASSWRGVGDEQYF. CDR3 coding DNA: TGTGCCAGCAGCTGGCGGGGGGTAGGAGACGAGCAGTACTTC.

Turning to this clonotype: A much larger clone differs by one base, so this may be a read error. CDR3 nucleotide sequence: TGTGCCAGCAGGAGGGGACTAGCGGAAGTCCCCGATACGCAGTATTTT. Its translation: CASRRGLAEVPDTQYF. The J gene is TRBJ2-3, the V gene TRBV7-8; TRBD2 matches at 11 bases. Germline CDR1 and CDR2: SGHVS and FQNEAQ. This CDR3 is built from 16 residues. Germline trimming cut 6 bases from V and 6 bases from J; bases unmatched to any gene: 11. Filled out from reference TRBV7-8 and TRBJ2-3, the complete variable domain reads GAGVSQSPRYKVAKRGQDVALRCDPISGHVSLFWYQQALGQGPEFLTYFQNEAQLDKSGLPSDRFFAERPEGSVSTLKIQRTQQEDSAVYLCASRRGLAEVPDTQYFGPGTRLTVL.

The chain couples TRBV2 to TRBJ1-3; D uncertain. The CDR3 runs to 16 residues. Germline loops: CDR1 SNHLY, CDR2 FYNNEI. V lost 6 bases, J lost 4 bases, and 19 bases lay in between. The CDR3 coding sequence is TGTGCCAGCAGCCCCCCGAGTTCAGCAGAAGGAAACACCATATATTTT. Translation: CASSPPSSAEGNTIYF. The full variable domain, with the rest looked up from reference TRBV2 and TRBJ1-3, is EPEVTQTPSHQVTQMGQEVILRCVPISNHLYFYWYRQILGQKVEFLVSFYNNEISEKSEIFDDQFSVERPDGSNFTLKIRSTKLEDSAMYFCASSPPSSAEGNTIYFGEGSWLTVV.

V usage is TRBV5-1 and J usage is TRBJ2-7, with 7 positions matching TRBD1. From germline, CDR1 is SGHRS and CDR2 YFSETQ. This CDR3 comprises 15 residues. Trimming removed 5 bases from V and 0 bases from J; junction bases left unmatched: 8. The CDR3 protein is CASRFGTESSYEQYF. DNA of the CDR3: TGCGCCAGCAGGTTCGGGACAGAGAGCTCCTACGAGCAGTACTTC.

In this sample, this clonotype turned up many times. This chain connects TRBV4-2 to TRBJ1-3, with 11 bases aligning to TRBD1. Germline V gives CDR1 LGHNA, CDR2 YNFKEQ. This CDR3 comprises 14 residues. The trim removed 10 bases at V and 4 bases at J, leaving 6 bases unmatched. CDR3 in DNA: TGTGCCACCTCAAGGACAGGGGGCGGAAACACCATATATTTT. It specifies CATSRTGGGNTIYF.

In its sample, this clonotype is medium-sized. The gene calls are TRBV7-2 and TRBJ2-1, with 10 bases lining up with TRBD1. With V trimmed by 1 base and J by 2 bases, 2 bases remained unmatched. The germline V gene has CDR1 SGHTA and CDR2 FQGNSA. This CDR3 contains 16 residues. The CDR3 DNA follows: TGTGCCAGCAGCTTAGGACAGGGGGCCCCCTACAATGAGCAGTTCTTC. Protein: CASSLGQGAPYNEQFF. The full variable domain, its missing parts supplied by reference TRBV7-2 and TRBJ2-1, is GAGVSQSPSNKVTEKGKDVELRCDPISGHTALYWYRQSLGQGLEFLIYFQGNSAPDKSGLPSDRFSAERTGGSVSTLTIQRTQQEDSAVYLCASSLGQGAPYNEQFFGPGTRLTVL.